These 20 T cell receptor beta chains originate from one sample sequenced in a study of technical replicates of blood from four donors. The table came from immunoSEQ multiplex PCR; TCRdb's copy has only in-frame clones and leaves some out. The sample lists more than 50,000 clones, 87% occurring once. Sequencing was done on a sample of PBMCs. Source of these receptors: a human donor in good health. Some clones in this sample may be carry-over from other donors' samples.

The rearrangement links TRBV7-2 to TRBJ1-2, with 11 bases identical to TRBD1. The trim removed 4 bases at V and 8 bases at J, leaving 12 bases unmatched. This CDR3 is 16 amino acids long. Germline CDR1 is SGHTA and CDR2 is FQGNSA. This chain's CDR3 is CASSSETGTGGGGYTF. As DNA, the CDR3 is TGTGCCAGCAGCTCAGAGACCGGGACAGGGGGAGGGGGCTACACCTTC.

The chain recombines TRBV27 with TRBJ1-1; D remains unclear. The V gene lost 6 bases and the J gene lost 0 bases, with 8 bases spanning the gap. The CDR3 spans 13 residues. CDR1 and CDR2 (germline): MNHEY, SMNVEV (reference sequence). The CDR3 reads CASRSPLNTEAFF. In DNA, the CDR3 is TGTGCCAGCAGAAGCCCCTTGAACACTGAAGCTTTCTTT.

The chain couples TRBV19 to TRBJ1-2; D may be TRBD1 (5 bases). V lost 9 bases to trimming and J lost 4 bases, with 21 bases between them. CDR1 LNHDA and CDR2 SQIVND come from the germline V gene (reference sequence). The CDR3 consists of 15 residues. The CDR3 DNA sequence: TGTGCCAGCAGACGTTCGACAGCCAAGATCTATGGCTACACCTTC. As protein: CASRRSTAKIYGYTF.

The V call is TRBV7-2, the J call TRBJ2-7; the D gene is possibly TRBD2 (6 bases). The V end lost 1 base, the J end lost 3 bases, and 13 bases lay between the germline ends. CDR3 length: 15 amino acids. Germline V gene data show CDR1 as SGHTA and CDR2 as FQGNSA. The CDR3 is CASSLVVASVYEQYF. The DNA of the CDR3 is TGTGCCAGCAGCTTAGTCGTTGCTAGCGTCTACGAGCAGTACTTC.

This chain uses TRBV18 with TRBJ1-2; D may be TRBD1 (6 bases). Germline V lookup: CDR1 KGHSH, CDR2 LQKENI. Trimming cost V 3 bases and J 1 base, with 9 bases left between them. The CDR3 spans 14 residues. The CDR3 spells CASSPAGDNYGYTF. The CDR3 nucleotides are TGTGCCAGCTCACCTGCAGGGGATAACTATGGCTACACCTTC.

The CDR3 DNA sequence: TGTGCCAGCAGCTTCGAACGGGTTGAAGCTTTCTTT. Its protein product is CASSFERVEAFF. The rearrangement uses TRBV5-6 and TRBJ1-1; D not certain. Germline V gene sequence: CDR1 SGHDT, CDR2 YYEEEE. Trimming left V 2 bases short and J 7 bases short, with 9 bases between. The CDR3 covers 12 residues. Full variable domain (missing parts from reference TRBV5-6 and TRBJ1-1): DAGVTQSPTHLIKTRGQQVTLRCSPKSGHDTVSWYQQALGQGPQFIFQYYEEEERQRGNFPDRFSGHQFPNYSSELNVNALLLGDSALYLCASSFERVEAFFGQGTRLTVV.

For the CDR3, the DNA is TGTGCCAGCAGCCCCGGGGGTGGAACGAACACCGGGGAGCTGTTTTTT. It translates to CASSPGGGTNTGELFF. V is TRBV7-7 and J is TRBJ2-2; tentative D call: TRBD2 (6 bases). This CDR3 has 16 amino acids. Trimming took off 5 bases at V and 0 bases at J, with 13 bases between the two ends. Germline V CDR1 and CDR2: SSHAT, FNYEAQ (reference sequence).

J is TRBJ2-7 and V is TRBV6-5, with 9 bases lining up with TRBD2. Germline V CDR1 and CDR2: MNHEY, SVGAGI. After removal of 5 bases from V and 2 bases from J, the junction contained 7 bases not matched to a gene. There are 15 residues in the CDR3. This CDR3 is CASSQGLARTYEQYF. Here the CDR3 DNA reads TGTGCCAGCAGTCAAGGACTAGCGCGGACCTACGAGCAGTACTTC.

The V and J genes are TRBV2 and TRBJ1-6; D ambiguous. CDR1 is SNHLY, CDR2 FYNNEI, per germline. V was shortened by 4 bases and J by 5 bases, with 9 bases between the two germline ends. The CDR3 covers 14 residues. The CDR3 region has the DNA TGTGCCAGCAGTGGGGCCACAGATAATTCACCCCTCCACTTT. This gives the protein CASSGATDNSPLHF.

The rearrangement links TRBV2 to TRBJ1-1, with no clear D. The CDR3 loop spans 15 amino acids. V was cut by 2 bases and J by 1 base, with 11 bases left in between. Germline CDR1 reads SNHLY; CDR2 reads FYNNEI. The CDR3 DNA reads TGTGCCAGCAGTGAATGGATAGGGAGGAACACTGAAGCTTTCTTT. This codes for CASSEWIGRNTEAFF. The variable domain in full, completed from reference TRBV2 and TRBJ1-1, reads EPEVTQTPSHQVTQMGQEVILRCVPISNHLYFYWYRQILGQKVEFLVSFYNNEISEKSEIFDDQFSVERPDGSNFTLKIRSTKLEDSAMYFCASSEWIGRNTEAFFGQGTRLTVV.

CDR3: CASSVGQGAYEQYF. CDR3 DNA: TGTGCCAGCAGTGTAGGACAGGGGGCCTACGAGCAGTACTTC. This chain uses TRBV2 with TRBJ2-7; TRBD1 matches at 10 bases. Germline assignment: CDR1 SNHLY and CDR2 FYNNEI. This CDR3 spans 14 amino acids. Trimming cost V 4 bases and J 2 bases; bases outside gene matches: 2.

V gene TRBV7-3 combines with J gene TRBJ2-1, with D possibly matching TRBD2 (6 bases). The CDR3 loop spans 11 amino acids. Germline V gene data show CDR1 as SGHTA and CDR2 as FQGTGA. V was trimmed by 2 bases and J by 10 bases, leaving 6 bases between them. CDR3 DNA sequence: TGTGCCAGCAGCTTAGGGGGGGAGCAGTTCTTC. Translated, it gives CASSLGGEQFF.

The CDR3 is CASTLGLAGMYEQYF. For the CDR3, the DNA is TGTGCCAGCACCCTTGGGCTAGCGGGAATGTACGAGCAGTACTTC. V is TRBV7-2 and J is TRBJ2-7; 9 bases fit TRBD2. Germline V gene sequence: CDR1 SGHTA, CDR2 FQGNSA. This CDR3 comprises 15 residues. The V segment lost 7 bases and the J segment 4 bases; nucleotides outside the gene matches: 11. The full variable domain, with the rest looked up from reference TRBV7-2 and TRBJ2-7, is GAGVSQSPSNKVTEKGKDVELRCDPISGHTALYWYRQSLGQGLEFLIYFQGNSAPDKSGLPSDRFSAERTGGSVSTLTIQRTQQEDSAVYLCASTLGLAGMYEQYFGPGTRLTVT.

This clone has just one count. The V and J genes are TRBV15 and TRBJ2-1, with 9 bases that match TRBD2. V lost 5 bases, J lost 0 bases, and 8 bases stayed unmatched. Germline values: CDR1 LNHNV, CDR2 YYDKDF (reference sequence). The CDR3 is 17 amino acids. The CDR3 DNA is TGTGCCACCAGCGCTCGTAGTAGCGGGAGCTCCTACAATGAGCAGTTCTTC. It yields the protein CATSARSSGSSYNEQFF.

This clone was seen a single time. The rearrangement links TRBV29-1 to TRBJ1-2, with 9 bases lining up with TRBD1. V was clipped by 2 bases and J by 6 bases; unmatched bases: 7. The CDR3 is 14 amino acids. CDR1 SQVTM and CDR2 ANQGSEA come from the germline V gene. The CDR3 protein is CSVEPPGQGNGYTF. The CDR3 DNA follows: TGCAGCGTTGAACCTCCGGGACAGGGTAATGGCTACACCTTC.

This clone was counted once. V usage is TRBV15 and J usage is TRBJ1-4; D is possibly TRBD1 (5 bases). This CDR3 is 15 amino acids long. Germline V CDR1 and CDR2: LNHNV, YYDKDF (reference sequence). The germline V and J ends were trimmed by 0 bases and 5 bases, with 10 bases remaining between them. For the CDR3, the DNA is TGTGCCACCAGCAGAGATCAGGGATTCAATGAAAAACTGTTTTTT. This sequence encodes CATSRDQGFNEKLFF.

CDR3 sequence (DNA): TGCGCCAGCAGCCCGGGACAGGGTCATTCACCCCTCCACTTT. Translation: CASSPGQGHSPLHF. The chain is built from TRBV5-1 and TRBJ1-6; 9 nucleotides line up with TRBD1. Germline lookup yields CDR1 SGHRS and CDR2 YFSETQ. The CDR3 has 14 residues. Trimming cost V 4 bases and J 8 bases; bases outside gene matches: 4.

The rearrangement joins TRBV25-1 to TRBJ1-1; TRBD1 might be the D (6 bases). The CDR3 consists of 13 residues. Germline V lookup: CDR1 MGHDK, CDR2 SYGVNS. Trimming took off 7 bases at V and 8 bases at J, with 17 bases between the two ends. This CDR3 reads CASKTGTIEEAFF. The CDR3 DNA reads TGTGCCAGCAAAACCGGGACAATCGAGGAAGCTTTCTTT.

This sequence joins TRBV5-6 and TRBJ1-5, with D unclear. The V gene's germline CDR1 is SGHDT and CDR2 YYEEEE. V was shortened by 2 bases and J by 6 bases, with 21 bases between the two germline ends. This CDR3 spans 17 amino acids. In DNA, the CDR3 is TGTGCCAGCAGCTTCGGACCTATGGAGGATTATAGTCAGCCCCAGCATTTT. This codes for CASSFGPMEDYSQPQHF. Full variable domain (missing parts from reference TRBV5-6 and TRBJ1-5): DAGVTQSPTHLIKTRGQQVTLRCSPKSGHDTVSWYQQALGQGPQFIFQYYEEEERQRGNFPDRFSGHQFPNYSSELNVNALLLGDSALYLCASSFGPMEDYSQPQHFGDGTRLSIL.

The chain is built from TRBV4-3 and TRBJ2-3, with TRBD2 matching 10 bases. CDR3 length equals 15 residues. Germline-derived CDR1 and CDR2 are LGHNA and YSLEER. V shed 4 bases, J shed 2 bases, and the junction held 3 bases outside the gene matches. The CDR3 protein is CASSRGLAATDTQYF. In DNA form, the CDR3 reads TGCGCCAGCAGCCGAGGACTAGCGGCCACAGATACGCAGTATTTT.